The 22 T cell receptor beta chains presented below share a single source sample, sequenced in a study of identical twins. Via MiXCR, TCRdb re-called the 5' RACE reads, giving one row per CDR3 protein. The table has 200,000 to 250,000 distinct CDR3 sequences, 7.5% seen once. These data also formed part of another study, on yellow fever vaccine responses in identical twins.

Sequenced material: memory (CD45RO+) T cells sorted from blood. Receptor source: a woman under 30 in good health.

This clonotype was observed at least ten times. The chain recombines TRBV6-1 with TRBJ2-1; D is tentatively TRBD1 or TRBD2 (6 bases each). The germline V and J ends were trimmed by 9 bases and 8 bases, with 20 bases remaining between them. CDR1 is MNHNS, CDR2 SASEGT, per germline. The CDR3 covers 14 residues. The CDR3 sequence is CASIKGGSSDEQFF. CDR3 DNA: TGTGCCAGTATCAAGGGGGGCAGTTCGGATGAGCAGTTCTTC.

V and J are TRBV7-9 and TRBJ2-3; 9 nucleotides match TRBD2. This CDR3 region has 15 residues. Trimming took 2 bases from V and 7 from J; bases not matched to a gene: 7. Per the germline V gene, CDR1 is SEHNR and CDR2 is FQNEAQ (reference sequence). The CDR3: CASSLFLAGSNTQYF. The CDR3 DNA reads as TGTGCCAGCAGCTTATTCCTAGCGGGATCAAATACGCAGTATTTT.

This clonotype appeared many times. CDR3 region: CSALGNFLSGTANTEAFF. CDR3 in DNA: TGCAGTGCCCTAGGTAATTTCCTTTCTGGGACAGCGAACACTGAAGCTTTCTTT. The chain combines TRBV20-1 with TRBJ1-1, with 7 bases fitting TRBD1. V shed 6 bases, J shed 1 base, and the junction held 20 bases outside the gene matches. This CDR3 region has 18 residues. CDR1 DFQATT and CDR2 SNEGSKA come from the germline V gene (reference sequence).

The CDR3 sequence is CASRLALGEQFF. For the CDR3, the DNA is TGTGCCAGCAGGCTCGCCCTCGGTGAGCAGTTCTTC. The J gene is TRBJ2-1, the V gene TRBV12-3 or TRBV12-4, with unresolved D. The V end lost 6 bases, the J end lost 9 bases, and 12 bases lay between the germline ends. The CDR3 runs 12 residues.

This chain connects TRBV12-3 or TRBV12-4 to TRBJ2-1, with D perhaps TRBD1 (7 bases). This CDR3 has 13 residues. V was pared by 8 bases and J by 7 bases, with 15 bases between. The DNA of the CDR3 is TGTGCCAGCGTAGACAGGGAGGAAAATGAGCAGTTCTTC. Translation: CASVDREENEQFF.

This clonotype has only one observation. A single base separates this from a much larger clone, so it may be a read error. The chain recombines TRBV5-1 with TRBJ2-5, with D possibly being TRBD1 (5 bases). This CDR3 comprises 15 residues. Germline CDR1 and CDR2: SGHRS and YFSETQ. Trimming took 4 bases from V and 4 from J, leaving 17 bases between them. DNA of the CDR3: TGCGCCAGCAGCGCGGACCCCGACAGAGGAGAGACCCAGTACTTC. This codes for CASSADPDRGETQYF.

This clonotype has just a few counts. The rearrangement uses TRBV10-2 and TRBJ2-7; 14 nucleotides align to TRBD2. The CDR3 is made up of 19 amino acids. Trimming cost V 7 bases and J 0 bases; bases outside gene matches: 14. Germline V gene lookup returns CDR1 WSHSY and CDR2 SAAADI. The CDR3, as DNA: TGCGCCAGCAAACCCGCGGGACTAGCGGGGGCCAAGAGCTCCTACGAGCAGTACTTC. Protein sequence: CASKPAGLAGAKSSYEQYF.

This clonotype was picked up a small number of times. The V call is TRBV25-1, the J call TRBJ2-3; D uncertain. V lost 1 base and J lost 0, with 8 bases in between. CDR1 and CDR2 (germline): MGHDK, SYGVNS. The CDR3 has 15 residues. For the CDR3, the DNA is TGTGCCAGCAGTGAATTCCCGATGAGCACAGATACGCAGTATTTT. It codes for CASSEFPMSTDTQYF. Together with reference TRBV25-1 and TRBJ2-3, the CDR3 gives the full variable domain: EADIYQTPRYLVIGTGKKITLECSQTMGHDKMYWYQQDPGMELHLIHYSYGVNSTEKGDLSSESTVSRIRTEHFPLTLESARPSHTSQYLCASSEFPMSTDTQYFGPGTRLTVL.

J is TRBJ2-1 and V is TRBV5-8; maybe TRBD1 (6 bases). The CDR3 length is 17 residues. Germline V gives CDR1 SGHTS, CDR2 YDEGEE. V lost 0 bases and J 5 bases, leaving 18 bases between the germline ends. CDR3 protein: CASSLVGASGFNNEQFF. The DNA for the CDR3 is TGTGCCAGCAGCTTGGTGGGGGCCAGCGGATTCAACAATGAGCAGTTCTTC.

This clonotype was counted ten times or more. The chain carries TRBV25-1 and TRBJ2-2; D is unclear. CDR1 is MGHDK and CDR2 is SYGVNS in the germline V gene. The CDR3 covers 12 residues. V gave up 5 bases and J gave up 4 bases, with 5 bases separating them. The CDR3 bases are TGTGCCAGCAGTTACGGCACCGGGGAGCTGTTTTTT. Protein: CASSYGTGELFF.

This clonotype was seen more than once but under ten times. The V gene is TRBV5-6, the J gene TRBJ2-6; D is unresolved. CDR1 is SGHDT, CDR2 YYEEEE, per germline. The CDR3 loop spans 16 amino acids. V was trimmed by 0 bases and J by 0 bases, leaving 7 bases between them. The CDR3 nucleotides are TGTGCCAGCAGCTTGGACGGTAGCTCTGGGGCCAACGTCCTGACTTTC. Amino acids: CASSLDGSSGANVLTF.

Ten or more counts support this clonotype. This rearrangement joins TRBV7-9 to TRBJ2-2; D gene unclear. Germline CDR1 SEHNR, CDR2 FQNEAQ (reference sequence). The CDR3 has 12 residues. The V end was cut by 1 base, the J end by 8 bases, with 5 bases between. CDR3 protein: CASSLDTGELFF. DNA for the CDR3: TGTGCCAGCAGCTTAGATACTGGGGAGCTGTTTTTT.

The J gene is TRBJ1-6, the V gene TRBV2; 8 bases fit TRBD1. V gave up 6 bases and J gave up 10 bases; unmatched junction bases: 8. The CDR3 sequence is 14 residues long. Germline CDR1 is SNHLY and CDR2 is FYNNEI. This CDR3 reads CASRKGQVGSPLHF. The CDR3, as DNA: TGTGCCAGCAGGAAGGGACAGGTCGGCTCACCCCTCCACTTT.

This clonotype was counted at least ten times. As DNA, the CDR3 is TGTGCCAGCAGCTTAAATGGGGGCAAGACAGATACGCAGTATTTT. It yields the protein CASSLNGGKTDTQYF. The chain uses TRBV7-3 and TRBJ2-3; TRBD1 is a possible D gene (6 bases). The CDR3 length is 15 residues. Trimming stripped 1 base from V and 3 bases from J, with 11 bases between. Germline V gene sequence: CDR1 SGHTA, CDR2 FQGTGA.

This clonotype has only a few counts. The chain employs TRBV5-1 and TRBJ2-6; either TRBD1 or TRBD2 may fit D (6 bases each). Germline V CDR1 and CDR2: SGHRS, YFSETQ. The length of the CDR3 is 17 residues. The V and J ends lost 1 base and 2 bases respectively, with 13 bases between them. CDR3 amino acids: CASSLIGGRTGANVLTF. DNA for the CDR3: TGCGCCAGCAGCTTGATCGGGGGCCGGACTGGGGCCAACGTCCTGACTTTC. Full variable domain (missing parts from reference TRBV5-1 and TRBJ2-6): KAGVTQTPRYLIKTRGQQVTLSCSPISGHRSVSWYQQTPGQGLQFLFEYFSETQRNKGNFPGRFSGRQFSNSRSEMNVSTLELGDSALYLCASSLIGGRTGANVLTFGAGSRLTVL.

This clonotype was found a few times. Written as DNA, the CDR3 is TGCAGCGTTGACCAGACAATCGCTGGCTACACCTTC. Amino acid sequence: CSVDQTIAGYTF. This sequence joins TRBV29-1 and TRBJ1-2; D gene uncertain. Germline V gene sequence: CDR1 SQVTM, CDR2 ANQGSEA. Trimming stripped 3 bases from V and 7 bases from J, with 12 bases between. The CDR3 is 12 amino acids.

The J gene is TRBJ2-7, the V gene TRBV16, with 8 bases lining up with TRBD1. This CDR3 region has 15 residues. With V trimmed by 0 bases and J by 3 bases, 4 bases remained unmatched. From germline, CDR1 is KGHSY and CDR2 FQNENV. The CDR3 loop reads CASSQSGTGGYEQYF. The CDR3 coding sequence is TGTGCCAGCAGCCAATCAGGCACAGGGGGCTACGAGCAGTACTTC.

This clonotype came up many times. J is TRBJ2-1 and V is TRBV9; D is uncertain. Germline V gives CDR1 SGDLS, CDR2 YYNGEE. CDR3 length: 13 residues. V lost 4 bases and J 10 bases, leaving 15 bases between the germline ends. CDR3 coding DNA: TGTGCCAGCAGCATTAGGGCGCCCGCGGAGCAGTTCTTC. This encodes CASSIRAPAEQFF.

There are a few counts of this clonotype. The V gene is TRBV28, the J gene TRBJ2-7, with D possibly being TRBD1 (6 bases). Trimming stripped 2 bases from V and 2 bases from J, with 10 bases between. The CDR3 loop spans 14 amino acids. Germline V CDR1 and CDR2: MDHEN, SYDVKM. This CDR3 is CASSLPGVAYEQYF. In DNA form, the CDR3 reads TGTGCCAGCAGTTTACCAGGGGTGGCCTACGAGCAGTACTTC.

This clonotype was detected ten times or more. This chain uses TRBV4-3 with TRBJ2-1; 8 bases align to TRBD2. This CDR3 contains 16 residues. Germline CDR1 LGHNA, CDR2 YSLEER. The J segment lost 5 bases and the V segment lost 4 bases, leaving 10 bases of the junction unmatched. The CDR3 here is CASSLRAGSGNNEQFF. For the CDR3, the DNA is TGCGCCAGCAGCCTTAGAGCTGGTAGCGGGAACAATGAGCAGTTCTTC.

This clonotype appeared a few times. The chain couples TRBV6-1 to TRBJ1-5; 8 positions agree with TRBD1. The CDR3 totals 20 residues. Germline values: CDR1 MNHNS, CDR2 SASEGT. Trimming removed 5 bases from V and 0 bases from J; junction bases left unmatched: 18. CDR3 in amino acids: CASSRNLQTGGVYSNQPQHF. CDR3 bases: TGTGCCAGCAGTCGAAACCTCCAAACAGGGGGGGTTTATAGCAATCAGCCCCAGCATTTT.

This clonotype was observed a handful of times. This rearrangement joins TRBV18 to TRBJ1-2, with unresolved D. Germline loops: CDR1 KGHSH, CDR2 LQKENI. V lost 6 bases and J lost 4, with 12 bases in between. CDR3 length: 13 residues. In nucleotides, the CDR3 is TGTGCCAGCTCCCCCGGCAGAAGCTATGGCTACACCTTC. This sequence encodes CASSPGRSYGYTF.